What follows are 24 T cell receptor beta chains derived from one specimen sequenced in a study of cytomegalovirus exposure and HLA in healthy donors. The PCR contained 60 Vbeta and 13 Jbeta primers. Generated by immunoSEQ multiplex PCR, the TCRdb table keeps only in-frame clones and is missing some. The repertoire consists of more than 130,000 clones, with roughly four fifths occurring once and the leading ten covering about 3.9%. Sequencing used PBMCs. The source is a man in his forties in good health and CMV-seropositive.

This clone appeared many times. The V and J genes are TRBV11-2 and TRBJ2-7, with D possibly TRBD1 on 6 matching bases. The CDR3 runs to 13 residues. Germline lookup yields CDR1 SGHAT and CDR2 FQNNGV. V dropped 5 bases and J dropped 4 bases, with 12 bases sitting between them. The CDR3 nucleotides read TGTGCCAGCAGCCCAGGACAGTTGTACGAGCAGTACTTC. Protein sequence: CASSPGQLYEQYF.

This chain joins TRBV29-1 and TRBJ2-7; a weak D match, TRBD2 (5 bases). Per the germline V gene, CDR1 is SQVTM and CDR2 is ANQGSEA. The V and J ends lost 5 bases and 0 bases respectively, with 14 bases between them. The CDR3 spans 14 residues. CDR3 amino acids: CSVHPGRGSYEQYF. The DNA for the CDR3 is TGCAGCGTTCATCCCGGACGGGGCTCCTACGAGCAGTACTTC.

V is TRBV10-3 and J is TRBJ1-4; 7 nucleotides agree with TRBD1. The CDR3 sequence is 13 residues long. The ends lost 6 bases at V and 5 bases at J; junction bases unmatched: 3. The germline V gene encodes CDR1 ENHRY and CDR2 SYGVKD. CDR3 protein: CAIRGQKNEKLFF. The CDR3 DNA sequence: TGTGCCATCAGGGGACAGAAAAATGAAAAACTGTTTTTT.

J is TRBJ2-5 and V is TRBV15, with D maybe TRBD2 (8 bases). Germline V gene lookup returns CDR1 LNHNV and CDR2 YYDKDF (reference sequence). The CDR3 is 15 residues long. The germline V and J ends were trimmed by 8 bases and 5 bases, with 21 bases remaining between them. Here the CDR3 DNA reads TGTGCCACCTCAGGGGGACTAGAATTGGCGGAGACCCAGTACTTC. Protein product: CATSGGLELAETQYF. The complete variable domain, with remaining parts taken from reference TRBV15 and TRBJ2-5, reads DAMVIQNPRYQVTQFGKPVTLSCSQTLNHNVMYWYQQKSSQAPKLLFHYYDKDFNNEADTPDNFQSRRPNTSFCFLDIRSPGLGDTAMYLCATSGGLELAETQYFGPGTRLLVL.

V gene TRBV25-1 combines with J gene TRBJ2-5; D is undetermined. Germline CDR1 reads MGHDK; CDR2 reads SYGVNS. V lost 4 bases and J 1 base, leaving 10 bases between the germline ends. The CDR3 consists of 14 residues. The CDR3 DNA is TGTGCCAGCAGTGTGGGCAGAATCCAAGAGACCCAGTACTTC. Protein: CASSVGRIQETQYF.

This chain links TRBV30 with TRBJ1-4; no reliable D call. Deletions cut 5 bases from V and 0 bases from J, with 10 bases between. Germline CDR1 is GTSNPN and CDR2 is SVGIG (reference sequence). This CDR3 has 14 residues. The CDR3 DNA reads TGTGCCTGGGCCGGGTGGGCAACTAATGAAAAACTGTTTTTT. This gives the protein CAWAGWATNEKLFF.

This sequence joins TRBV9 and TRBJ1-1, with 8 bases identical to TRBD1. This CDR3 has 15 residues. Germline V lookup: CDR1 SGDLS, CDR2 YYNGEE. V gave up 2 bases and J gave up 1 base; unmatched junction bases: 4. The CDR3 spells CASSVGQGANTEAFF. CDR3 coding DNA: TGTGCCAGCAGCGTGGGCCAGGGGGCGAACACTGAAGCTTTCTTT.

V and J are TRBV4-3 and TRBJ2-3, with 9 bases aligning to TRBD2. The length of the CDR3 is 18 residues. The ends lost 0 bases at V and 0 bases at J; junction bases unmatched: 7. CDR1 and CDR2 from the germline V gene are LGHNA and YSLEER. Written as DNA, the CDR3 is TGCGCCAGCAGCCAAGAGCTTACTAGCGGGTTAAGCACAGATACGCAGTATTTT. Its translation is CASSQELTSGLSTDTQYF.

The chain recombines TRBV4-3 with TRBJ2-3, with 9 bases lining up with TRBD2. The CDR3 spans 16 residues. The V gene end was trimmed by 3 bases and the J gene end by 11 bases; junction bases not matched to a gene: 15. Per germline, CDR1 LGHNA and CDR2 YSLEER. CDR3 DNA sequence: TGCGCCAGCAGCCAGCGCACTAGCGGGCCTTCGAGGGGGCAGTATTTT. Protein product: CASSQRTSGPSRGQYF.

The genes are TRBV6-1 and TRBJ1-1; 7 bases line up with TRBD1. The CDR3 has 15 amino acids. Trimming cost V 0 bases and J 5 bases; bases outside gene matches: 6. Germline V lookup: CDR1 MNHNS, CDR2 SASEGT. The CDR3, as DNA: TGTGCCAGCAGTGAAGCAAGCACAGGGGCTACTGAAGCTTTCTTT. It specifies CASSEASTGATEAFF.

Written as DNA, the CDR3 is TGTGCCAGCAGCGTAGGGGGCAGGGGGGTTCGCAATGAGCAGTTCTTC. Protein sequence: CASSVGGRGVRNEQFF. The rearrangement joins TRBV9 to TRBJ2-1, with D perhaps TRBD1 (7 bases). The germline V and J ends were trimmed by 0 bases and 6 bases, with 16 bases remaining between them. This CDR3 comprises 16 residues. Germline V lookup: CDR1 SGDLS, CDR2 YYNGEE.

The rearrangement links TRBV25-1 to TRBJ2-7, with D unclear. From germline, CDR1 is MGHDK and CDR2 SYGVNS. The length of the CDR3 is 12 residues. Trimming took off 6 bases at V and 1 base at J, with 7 bases between the two ends. The CDR3 loop reads CASSSGSYEQYF. CDR3 in DNA: TGTGCCAGCAGCTCCGGGTCCTACGAGCAGTACTTC.

This rearrangement joins TRBV4-2 to TRBJ2-5, with TRBD2 matching over 15 bases. Germline V lookup: CDR1 LGHNA, CDR2 YNFKEQ. This CDR3 has 19 residues. After removal of 4 bases from V and 1 base from J, the junction contained 10 bases not matched to a gene. CDR3 bases: TGTGCCAGCAGCCCAATTGGACTAGCGGGAGGGCCCGGCCAAGAGACCCAGTACTTC. It translates to CASSPIGLAGGPGQETQYF.

The chain employs TRBV7-9 and TRBJ1-2; possible D gene TRBD1, 5 bases. This CDR3 is 16 amino acids long. V gave up 1 base and J gave up 0 bases, with 12 bases separating them. CDR1 and CDR2 (germline): SEHNR, FQNEAQ (reference sequence). In nucleotides, the CDR3 is TGTGCCAGCAGCTTAGATTTGGGCAGGGCTAACTATGGCTACACCTTC. It encodes CASSLDLGRANYGYTF.

The J gene is TRBJ2-6, the V gene TRBV7-3; the match to TRBD1 covers 8 bases. Germline CDR1 is SGHTA and CDR2 is FQGTGA. The CDR3 is 16 amino acids. V was clipped by 5 bases and J by 0 bases; unmatched bases: 3. As DNA, the CDR3 is TGTGCCAGCAGCAGAGACAGGGGCTCTGGGGCCAACGTCCTGACTTTC. Translated: CASSRDRGSGANVLTF.

The rearrangement uses TRBV10-1 and TRBJ2-4; 7 bases line up with TRBD2. The CDR3 length is 16 residues. Germline V gene sequence: CDR1 WNHNN, CDR2 SYGVQD (reference sequence). V was pared by 0 bases and J by 1 base, with 3 bases of the junction left unmatched. For the CDR3, the DNA is TGCGCCAGCAGTGAGTCGGGAGGGGTGGCCAAAAACATTCAGTACTTC. This codes for CASSESGGVAKNIQYF.

This chain links TRBV19 with TRBJ1-2; 8 bases align to TRBD1. Germline-derived CDR1 and CDR2 are LNHDA and SQIVND (reference sequence). V shed 6 bases and J 4 bases; nucleotides not matched to a gene: 4. CDR3 size: 13 residues. The CDR3 reads CASSDRGRYGYTF. The CDR3 DNA sequence: TGTGCCAGTAGCGACAGGGGCCGCTATGGCTACACCTTC.

This clone was detected a few times. This chain uses TRBV6-6 with TRBJ2-7; 7 bases are a match to TRBD2. With V trimmed by 5 bases and J by 2 bases, 9 bases remained unmatched. This CDR3 spans 15 amino acids. Per the germline V gene, CDR1 is MNHNY and CDR2 is SVGAGI (reference sequence). DNA of the CDR3: TGTGCCAGCAGTCCCCCGGCGGGAGTAACCTACGAGCAGTACTTC. Amino acid sequence: CASSPPAGVTYEQYF.

CDR3 in amino acids: CASSPPAVNTGELFF. The CDR3 nucleotides are TGTGCCAGTAGTCCGCCGGCGGTTAACACCGGGGAGCTGTTTTTT. The chain is built from TRBV19 and TRBJ2-2; no clear D. Germline CDR1 and CDR2: LNHDA and SQIVND (reference sequence). With 5 bases removed from V and 2 bases from J, the gap between germline ends came to 12 bases. The CDR3 sequence is 15 residues long.

The chain has TRBV9 and TRBJ1-4, with D hard to call. V shed 4 bases and J shed 3 bases, with 13 bases lying between them. This CDR3 has 15 amino acids. Germline V lookup: CDR1 SGDLS, CDR2 YYNGEE. The chain's CDR3 is CASSPPGGSNEKLFF. CDR3 nucleotide sequence: TGTGCCAGCAGCCCCCCAGGAGGATCTAATGAAAAACTGTTTTTT. Full variable domain (missing parts from reference TRBV9 and TRBJ1-4): DSGVTQTPKHLITATGQRVTLRCSPRSGDLSVYWYQQSLDQGLQFLIQYYNGEERAKGNILERFSAQQFPDLHSELNLSSLELGDSALYFCASSPPGGSNEKLFFGSGTQLSVL.

The V gene is TRBV6-5, the J gene TRBJ2-2, with D possibly matching TRBD1 (5 bases). The CDR3 totals 15 residues. The germline V gene encodes CDR1 MNHEY and CDR2 SVGAGI. Between the trimmed V and J ends, which lost 4 bases and 0 bases, there was a span of 9 bases. The DNA of the CDR3 is TGTGCCAGCAGTTGGGGCAGCTCGAACACCGGGGAGCTGTTTTTT. Protein product: CASSWGSSNTGELFF.

V usage is TRBV12-5 and J usage is TRBJ1-5; TRBD1 might be the D (6 bases). The CDR3 runs 13 residues. Trimming left V 6 bases short and J 9 bases short, with 15 bases between. The germline CDR1 and CDR2 sequences are LGHNT and FRNRAP. DNA for the CDR3: TGTGCTAGTGGCTCCTCCGACAGGAGGCCCCAGCATTTT. This sequence encodes CASGSSDRRPQHF.

The chain links TRBV6-1 to TRBJ1-1; 10 positions match TRBD1. The CDR3 sequence is 15 residues long. The trim removed 2 bases at V and 1 base at J, leaving 1 base unmatched. CDR1 and CDR2 from the germline V gene are MNHNS and SASEGT. The CDR3 coding sequence is TGTGCCAGCAGTGAATGGGACAGGGGGAACACTGAAGCTTTCTTT. The encoded protein is CASSEWDRGNTEAFF.

This sequence joins TRBV2 and TRBJ2-5; D might be TRBD2 (6 bases). CDR1 is SNHLY and CDR2 is FYNNEI in the germline V gene. The CDR3 is 15 amino acids. The V end lost 7 bases, the J end lost 7 bases, and 22 bases lay between the germline ends. The CDR3 region has the DNA TGTGCCAGCAAGAAAGCGGGCCTCAGCCGCGGGACCCAGTACTTC. It encodes CASKKAGLSRGTQYF.